These T cell receptor beta chains were read from a single sample in a study of response to subunit inactivated influenza vaccine. TCRdb independently ran MiXCR on the RT-PCR reads; one entry per CDR3 protein. The table has under 850,000 distinct CDR3 sequences, under 20% seen once. This specimen consisted of PBMCs from blood, obtained more than 4 days after vaccination. Every receptor here comes from a man aged 50-59 years who received an inactivated influenza vaccine. Each CDR3 is given with its conserved first and last residue. D genes are given only for firm matches. Size values are once, few and many counts, or a class for expanded clones, and some rows have none.

j_gene: TRBJ2-3; d_gene: TRBD2; v_gene: TRBV5-5; len: 17; abundance: few; CDR3nt: TGTGCCAGCAGCCCCGGGACTAGCGGTTATAGCACAGATACGCAGTATTTT; CDR3aa: CASSPGTSGYSTDTQYF
j_gene: TRBJ2-2; d_gene: -; v_gene: TRBV12-3/TRBV12-4; len: 14; abundance: -; CDR3nt: TGTGCCAGCAGTTTACACCAGAACACCGGGGAGCTGTTTTTT; CDR3aa: CASSLHQNTGELFF
j_gene: TRBJ2-5; d_gene: TRBD1; v_gene: TRBV5-1; len: 15; abundance: -; CDR3nt: TGCGCCAGCAGCTTGGCCGGGACAGGGGTAGAGACCCAGTACTTC; CDR3aa: CASSLAGTGVETQYF
j_gene: TRBJ2-2; d_gene: TRBD2; v_gene: TRBV20-1; len: 17; abundance: -; CDR3nt: TGCAGTGCTAGATCTAGGGGACTAGCGGGAGGGGCCGGGGAGCTGTTTTTT; CDR3aa: CSARSRGLAGGAGELFF
j_gene: TRBJ2-3; d_gene: -; v_gene: TRBV6-6; len: 12; abundance: many; CDR3nt: TGTGCCAGCAGTCGAATAGCAGATACGCAGTATTTT; CDR3aa: CASSRIADTQYF
j_gene: TRBJ2-7; d_gene: TRBD2; v_gene: TRBV7-6; len: 16; abundance: -; CDR3nt: TGTGCCAGCAGCTTAGGCCCAGCGGGAGAGAACTACGAGCAGTACTTC; CDR3aa: CASSLGPAGENYEQYF
j_gene: TRBJ2-5; d_gene: TRBD2; v_gene: TRBV20-1; len: 14; abundance: few; CDR3nt: TGCAGTGCTCCGAGGACTAGCGGCCAAGAGACCCAGTACTTC; CDR3aa: CSAPRTSGQETQYF
j_gene: TRBJ2-3; d_gene: -; v_gene: TRBV24-1; len: 17; abundance: few; CDR3nt: TGTGCCACCAGTGATTTGCCAAAGGGAGCGGTGACAGATACGCAGTATTTT; CDR3aa: CATSDLPKGAVTDTQYF
j_gene: TRBJ2-7; d_gene: -; v_gene: TRBV5-1; len: 13; abundance: many; CDR3nt: TGCGCCAGCAGCTTGGGAGTGGCCTACGAGCAGTACTTC; CDR3aa: CASSLGVAYEQYF
j_gene: TRBJ1-5; d_gene: -; v_gene: TRBV20-1; len: 12; abundance: -; CDR3nt: TGCAGTGCAAAAAAGAGGAATCAGCCCCAGCATTTT; CDR3aa: CSAKKRNQPQHF
j_gene: TRBJ2-2; d_gene: -; v_gene: TRBV20-1; len: 12; abundance: -; CDR3nt: TGCAGTGCTAGAGTCTGGTCCGGGGAGCTGTTTTTT; CDR3aa: CSARVWSGELFF
j_gene: TRBJ2-5; d_gene: TRBD2; v_gene: TRBV20-1; len: 17; abundance: -; CDR3nt: TGCAGTGCTGGGGGTGGGCTAGCGGGGCCTTACGTAGGGACCCAGTACTTC; CDR3aa: CSAGGGLAGPYVGTQYF
j_gene: TRBJ2-2; d_gene: -; v_gene: TRBV5-1; len: 15; abundance: -; CDR3nt: TGCGCCAGCAGCTTCGGAAGGGGTAACACCGGGGAGCTGTTTTTT; CDR3aa: CASSFGRGNTGELFF
j_gene: TRBJ1-6; d_gene: -; v_gene: TRBV11-2; len: 18; abundance: -; CDR3nt: TGTGCCAGCAGCTTAGATGGTTCAGGAAGCTCCTATAATTCACCCCTCCACTTT; CDR3aa: CASSLDGSGSSYNSPLHF
j_gene: TRBJ1-6; d_gene: -; v_gene: TRBV6-5; len: 13; abundance: -; CDR3nt: TGTGCCAGCAGTTACGACGGAAATTCACCCCTCCACTTT; CDR3aa: CASSYDGNSPLHF
j_gene: TRBJ2-3; d_gene: TRBD1; v_gene: TRBV27; len: 18; abundance: many; CDR3nt: TGTGCCAGCAGTTTATTTGGGGCGACAGGGGGCCTCACAGATACGCAGTATTTT; CDR3aa: CASSLFGATGGLTDTQYF
j_gene: TRBJ1-2; d_gene: -; v_gene: TRBV29-1; len: 13; abundance: -; CDR3nt: TGCAGCGTTGAAGTACTCATTAACTATGGCTACACCTTC; CDR3aa: CSVEVLINYGYTF
j_gene: TRBJ2-7; d_gene: -; v_gene: TRBV12-3/TRBV12-4; len: 15; abundance: few; CDR3nt: TGTGCCAGCAGTTTAGCCTCCCGGCTAGCGTTCGAGCAGTACTTC; CDR3aa: CASSLASRLAFEQYF
j_gene: TRBJ1-1; d_gene: -; v_gene: TRBV5-6; len: 15; abundance: -; CDR3nt: TGTGCCAGCAGCTTGCGGTCCGGGGTGAACACTGAAGCTTTCTTT; CDR3aa: CASSLRSGVNTEAFF
j_gene: TRBJ2-7; d_gene: TRBD2; v_gene: TRBV20-1; len: 16; abundance: few; CDR3nt: TGCAGTGCTAGAGTCCAGGGTAGCGGGAGGCCCTACGAGCAGTACTTC; CDR3aa: CSARVQGSGRPYEQYF
j_gene: TRBJ2-2; d_gene: TRBD2; v_gene: TRBV4-2; len: 16; abundance: few; CDR3nt: TGTGCCAGCAGCCAAGATCTTGCTGGGAGGGCCGGGGAGCTGTTTTTT; CDR3aa: CASSQDLAGRAGELFF
j_gene: TRBJ1-4; d_gene: -; v_gene: TRBV6-1; len: 13; abundance: -; CDR3nt: TGTGCCAGCAGATCTTCAGGTGATGAAAAACTGTTTTTT; CDR3aa: CASRSSGDEKLFF
j_gene: TRBJ2-7; d_gene: -; v_gene: TRBV5-6; len: 13; abundance: few; CDR3nt: TGTGCCAGCAAGAGACAGGCCACCTACGAGCAGTACTTC; CDR3aa: CASKRQATYEQYF
j_gene: TRBJ2-1; d_gene: TRBD2; v_gene: TRBV4-3; len: 18; abundance: few; CDR3nt: TGCGCCAGCAGCCAAGGGGGGGTCCGACTAGCGGGAGAGGTTGAGCAGTTCTTC; CDR3aa: CASSQGGVRLAGEVEQFF
j_gene: TRBJ2-3; d_gene: TRBD2; v_gene: TRBV5-6; len: 15; abundance: -; CDR3nt: TGTGCCAGCAGCTTGTTTAGCGGGAGAGTAGATACGCAGTATTTT; CDR3aa: CASSLFSGRVDTQYF
j_gene: TRBJ1-5; d_gene: TRBD1; v_gene: TRBV6-1; len: 15; abundance: few; CDR3nt: TGTGCCAGCAGTCAACAGGGGGGGGGCAATCAGCCCCAGCATTTT; CDR3aa: CASSQQGGGNQPQHF
j_gene: TRBJ2-2; d_gene: TRBD2; v_gene: TRBV29-1; len: 12; abundance: many; CDR3nt: TGCAGCGTATCTACGGGAGGCGGGGAGCTGTTTTTT; CDR3aa: CSVSTGGGELFF
j_gene: TRBJ2-5; d_gene: -; v_gene: TRBV12-3/TRBV12-4; len: 12; abundance: -; CDR3nt: TGTGCCAGCAGCCCCGCCGCTCAGACCCAGTACTTC; CDR3aa: CASSPAAQTQYF
j_gene: TRBJ2-2; d_gene: -; v_gene: TRBV4-2; len: 14; abundance: -; CDR3nt: TGTGCCAGCAGCCAGCGGGGTTACACCGGGGAGCTGTTTTTT; CDR3aa: CASSQRGYTGELFF
j_gene: TRBJ1-4; d_gene: -; v_gene: TRBV6-1; len: 15; abundance: few; CDR3nt: TGTGCCAGCAGCCCGCGAGGGTATCAGGATGAAAAACTGTTTTTT; CDR3aa: CASSPRGYQDEKLFF
j_gene: TRBJ1-3; d_gene: -; v_gene: TRBV7-8; len: 14; abundance: -; CDR3nt: TGTGCCAGCAGCTTAGCGGCCCTCGGAAACACCATATATTTT; CDR3aa: CASSLAALGNTIYF
j_gene: TRBJ2-7; d_gene: TRBD1; v_gene: TRBV20-1; len: 14; abundance: -; CDR3nt: TGCAGTGCTACCGGACAGGCCAGATACTACGAGCAGTACTTC; CDR3aa: CSATGQARYYEQYF
j_gene: TRBJ2-5; d_gene: TRBD2; v_gene: TRBV20-1; len: 18; abundance: few; CDR3nt: TGCAGTGCTAGAGATTGGGCTAGCGGGGGGGGGTACCAAGAGACCCAGTACTTC; CDR3aa: CSARDWASGGGYQETQYF
j_gene: TRBJ2-7; d_gene: -; v_gene: TRBV6-1; len: 14; abundance: -; CDR3nt: TGTGCCAGCAGAAAAGGACGGGGCCTCTACGAGCAGTACTTC; CDR3aa: CASRKGRGLYEQYF
j_gene: TRBJ2-2; d_gene: -; v_gene: TRBV7-2; len: 14; abundance: few; CDR3nt: TGTGCCAGCAGCTTAGCTTTCTCCACCGGGGAGCTGTTTTTT; CDR3aa: CASSLAFSTGELFF
j_gene: TRBJ1-1; d_gene: -; v_gene: TRBV6-6; len: 13; abundance: few; CDR3nt: TGTGCCAGCAGTTCCGAGGTTTGGAGCCAAGCTTTCTTT; CDR3aa: CASSSEVWSQAFF
j_gene: TRBJ2-3; d_gene: -; v_gene: TRBV20-1; len: 15; abundance: many; CDR3nt: TGCAGTGCTAGTAGCGGGACAGGAGCCACAGATACGCAGTATTTT; CDR3aa: CSASSGTGATDTQYF
j_gene: TRBJ1-2; d_gene: TRBD1; v_gene: TRBV5-1; len: 16; abundance: -; CDR3nt: TGCGCCAGCAGCCTAACGACAGGGGGTGGTAACTATGGCTACACCTTC; CDR3aa: CASSLTTGGGNYGYTF